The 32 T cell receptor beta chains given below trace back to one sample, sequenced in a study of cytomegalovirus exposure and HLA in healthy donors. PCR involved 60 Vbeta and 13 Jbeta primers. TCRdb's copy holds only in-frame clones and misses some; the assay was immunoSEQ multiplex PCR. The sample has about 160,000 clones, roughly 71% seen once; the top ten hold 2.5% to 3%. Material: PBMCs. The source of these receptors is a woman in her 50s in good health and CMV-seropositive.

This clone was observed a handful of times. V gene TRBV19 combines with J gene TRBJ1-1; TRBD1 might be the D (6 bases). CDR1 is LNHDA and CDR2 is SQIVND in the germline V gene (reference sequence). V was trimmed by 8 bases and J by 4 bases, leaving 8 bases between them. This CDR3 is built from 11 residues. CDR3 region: CASWGLTEAFF. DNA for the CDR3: TGTGCCAGTTGGGGGCTCACTGAAGCTTTCTTT.

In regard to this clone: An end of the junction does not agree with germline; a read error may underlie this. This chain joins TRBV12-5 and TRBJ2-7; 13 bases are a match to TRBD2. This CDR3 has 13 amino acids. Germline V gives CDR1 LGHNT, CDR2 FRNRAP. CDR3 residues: CASGLAGGTSGVF. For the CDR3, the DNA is TGTGCTAGTGGTTTGGCTGGTGGGACTAGCGGGGTGTTC.

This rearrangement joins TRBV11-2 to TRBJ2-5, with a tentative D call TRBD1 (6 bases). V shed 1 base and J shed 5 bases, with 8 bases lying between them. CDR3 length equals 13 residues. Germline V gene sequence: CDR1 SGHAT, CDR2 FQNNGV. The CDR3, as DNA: TGTGCCAGCAGCTTAGCAGGGGTGGAGACCCAGTACTTC. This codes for CASSLAGVETQYF.

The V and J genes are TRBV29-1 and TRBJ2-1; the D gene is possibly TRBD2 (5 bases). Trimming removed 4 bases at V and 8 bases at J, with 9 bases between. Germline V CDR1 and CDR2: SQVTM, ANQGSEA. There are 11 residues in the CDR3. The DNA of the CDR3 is TGCAGCGTTGGGGAGCGTTATGAGCAGTTCTTC. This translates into CSVGERYEQFF.

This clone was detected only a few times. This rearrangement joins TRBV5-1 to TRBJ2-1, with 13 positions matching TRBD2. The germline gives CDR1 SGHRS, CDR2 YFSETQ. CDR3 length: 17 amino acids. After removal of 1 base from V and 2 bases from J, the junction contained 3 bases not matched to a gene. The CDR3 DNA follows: TGCGCCAGCAGCTTGACTAGCGGGGGGGCCCCCTACAATGAGCAGTTCTTC. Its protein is CASSLTSGGAPYNEQFF.

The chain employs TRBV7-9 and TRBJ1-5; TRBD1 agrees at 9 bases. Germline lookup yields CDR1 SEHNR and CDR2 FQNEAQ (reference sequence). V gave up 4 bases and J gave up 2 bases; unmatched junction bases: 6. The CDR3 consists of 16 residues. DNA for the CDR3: TGTGCCAGCAGCTCGGGACAGGGCGGGGGCAATCAGCCCCAGCATTTT. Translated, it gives CASSSGQGGGNQPQHF.

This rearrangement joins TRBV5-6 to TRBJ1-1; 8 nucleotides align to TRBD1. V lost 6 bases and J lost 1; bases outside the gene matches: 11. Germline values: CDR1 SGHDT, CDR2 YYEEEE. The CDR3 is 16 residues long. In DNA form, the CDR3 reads TGTGCCAGCAACGCTTATCGGGACAGGTGGAACACTGAAGCTTTCTTT. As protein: CASNAYRDRWNTEAFF.

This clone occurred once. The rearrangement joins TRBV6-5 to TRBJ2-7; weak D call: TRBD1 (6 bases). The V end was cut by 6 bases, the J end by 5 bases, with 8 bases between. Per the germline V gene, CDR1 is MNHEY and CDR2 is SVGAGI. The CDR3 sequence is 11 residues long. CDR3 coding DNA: TGTGCCAGCAGAAGGGACAACGAGCAGTACTTC. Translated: CASRRDNEQYF.

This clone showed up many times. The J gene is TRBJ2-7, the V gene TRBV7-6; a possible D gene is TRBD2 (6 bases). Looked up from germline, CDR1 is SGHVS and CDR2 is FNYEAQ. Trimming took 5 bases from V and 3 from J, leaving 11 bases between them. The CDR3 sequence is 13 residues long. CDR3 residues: CASSAGPNYEQYF. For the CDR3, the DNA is TGTGCCAGCAGCGCGGGGCCGAACTACGAGCAGTACTTC.

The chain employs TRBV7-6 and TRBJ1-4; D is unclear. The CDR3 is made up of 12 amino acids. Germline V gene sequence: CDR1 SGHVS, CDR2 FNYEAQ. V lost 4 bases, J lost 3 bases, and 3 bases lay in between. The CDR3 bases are TGTGCCAGCAGCTCGTCTAATGAAAAACTGTTTTTT. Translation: CASSSSNEKLFF.

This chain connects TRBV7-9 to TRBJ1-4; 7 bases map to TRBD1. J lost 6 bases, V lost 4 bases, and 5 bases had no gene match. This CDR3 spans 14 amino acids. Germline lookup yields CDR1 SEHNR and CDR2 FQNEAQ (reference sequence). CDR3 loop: CASSSTGPHEKLFF. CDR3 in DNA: TGTGCCAGCAGCTCGACAGGGCCCCATGAAAAACTGTTTTTT.

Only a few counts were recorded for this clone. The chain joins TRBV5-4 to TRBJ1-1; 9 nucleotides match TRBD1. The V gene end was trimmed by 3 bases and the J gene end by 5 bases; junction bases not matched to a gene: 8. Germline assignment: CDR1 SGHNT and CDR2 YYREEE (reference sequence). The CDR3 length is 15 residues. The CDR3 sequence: CASSSRTGARTEAFF. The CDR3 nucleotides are TGTGCCAGCAGCTCCCGGACAGGGGCAAGGACTGAAGCTTTCTTT.

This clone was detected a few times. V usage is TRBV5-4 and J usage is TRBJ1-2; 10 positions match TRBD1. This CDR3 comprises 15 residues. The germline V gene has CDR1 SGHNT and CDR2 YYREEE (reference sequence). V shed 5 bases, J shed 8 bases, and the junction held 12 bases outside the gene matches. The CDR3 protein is CASRPGQGEGGGYTF. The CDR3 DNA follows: TGTGCCAGCAGACCCGGACAGGGGGAAGGTGGCGGCTACACCTTC.

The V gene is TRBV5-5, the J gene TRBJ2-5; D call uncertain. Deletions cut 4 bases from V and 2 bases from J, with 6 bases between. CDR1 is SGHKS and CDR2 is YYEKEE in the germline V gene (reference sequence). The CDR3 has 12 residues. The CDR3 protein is CASSPPQETQYF. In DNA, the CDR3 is TGTGCCAGCAGCCCCCCGCAAGAGACCCAGTACTTC.

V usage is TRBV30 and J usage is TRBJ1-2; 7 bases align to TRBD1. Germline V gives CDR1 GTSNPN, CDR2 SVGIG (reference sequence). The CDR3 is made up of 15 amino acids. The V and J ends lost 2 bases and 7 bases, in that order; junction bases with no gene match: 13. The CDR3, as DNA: TGTGCCTGGAGTTGGACAGGAGGAGTTTGGAGTGGCTACACCTTC. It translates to CAWSWTGGVWSGYTF. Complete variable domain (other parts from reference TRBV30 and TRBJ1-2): SQTIHQWPATLVQPVGSPLSLECTVEGTSNPNLYWYRQAAGRGLQLLFYSVGIGQISSEVPQNLSASRPQDRQFILSSKKLLLSDSGFYLCAWSWTGGVWSGYTFGSGTRLTVV.

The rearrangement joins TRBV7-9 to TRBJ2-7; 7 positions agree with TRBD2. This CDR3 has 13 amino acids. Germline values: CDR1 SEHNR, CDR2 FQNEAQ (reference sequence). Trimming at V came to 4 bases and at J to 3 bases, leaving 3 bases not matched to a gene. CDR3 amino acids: CASSSGGDYEQYF. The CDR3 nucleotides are TGTGCCAGCAGCTCGGGAGGAGACTACGAGCAGTACTTC.

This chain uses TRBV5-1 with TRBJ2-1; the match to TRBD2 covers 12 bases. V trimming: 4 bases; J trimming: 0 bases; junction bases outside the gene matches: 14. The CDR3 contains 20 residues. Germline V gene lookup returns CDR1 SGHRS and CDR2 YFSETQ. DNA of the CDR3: TGCGCCAGCAGCGGAGCGGGACTAGCGGGCTCCTCGAGCTCCTACAATGAGCAGTTCTTC. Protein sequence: CASSGAGLAGSSSSYNEQFF.

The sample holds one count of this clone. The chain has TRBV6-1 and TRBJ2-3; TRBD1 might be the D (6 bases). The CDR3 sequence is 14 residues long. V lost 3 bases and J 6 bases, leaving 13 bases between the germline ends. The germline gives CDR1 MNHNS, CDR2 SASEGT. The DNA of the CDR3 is TGTGCCAGCAGTGATGTCCAGGGGCCCGATACGCAGTATTTT. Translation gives CASSDVQGPDTQYF.

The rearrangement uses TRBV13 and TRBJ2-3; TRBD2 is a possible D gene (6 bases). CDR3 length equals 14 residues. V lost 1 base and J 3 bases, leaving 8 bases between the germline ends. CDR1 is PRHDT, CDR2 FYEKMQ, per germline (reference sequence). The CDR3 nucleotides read TGTGCCAGCAGCTTAGCACTAGCTACAGATACGCAGTATTTT. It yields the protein CASSLALATDTQYF.

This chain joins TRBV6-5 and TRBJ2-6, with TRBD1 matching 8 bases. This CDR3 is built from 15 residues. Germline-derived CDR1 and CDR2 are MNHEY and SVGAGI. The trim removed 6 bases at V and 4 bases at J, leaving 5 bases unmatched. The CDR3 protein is CASRETGVGANVLTF. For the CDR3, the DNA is TGTGCCAGCAGGGAGACAGGGGTAGGGGCCAACGTCCTGACTTTC.

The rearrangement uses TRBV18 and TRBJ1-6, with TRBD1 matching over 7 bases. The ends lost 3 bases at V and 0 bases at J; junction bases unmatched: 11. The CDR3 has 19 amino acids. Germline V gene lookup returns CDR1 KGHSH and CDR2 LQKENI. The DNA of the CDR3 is TGTGCCAGCTCACCGGCGGGACAGCTGAGGAGCTCCTATAATTCACCCCTCCACTTT. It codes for CASSPAGQLRSSYNSPLHF.

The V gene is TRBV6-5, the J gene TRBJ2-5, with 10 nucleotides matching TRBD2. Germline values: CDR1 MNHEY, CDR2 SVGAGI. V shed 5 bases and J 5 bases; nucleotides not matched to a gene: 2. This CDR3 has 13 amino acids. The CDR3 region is CASSRTSGETQYF. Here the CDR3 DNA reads TGTGCCAGCAGTCGGACTAGCGGCGAGACCCAGTACTTC.

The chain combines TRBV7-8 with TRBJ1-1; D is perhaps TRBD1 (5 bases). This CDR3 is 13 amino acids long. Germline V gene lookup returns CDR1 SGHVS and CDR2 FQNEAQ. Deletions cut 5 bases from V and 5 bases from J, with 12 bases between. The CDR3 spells CASSATAKTEAFF. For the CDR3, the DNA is TGTGCCAGCAGCGCGACAGCTAAGACTGAAGCTTTCTTT.

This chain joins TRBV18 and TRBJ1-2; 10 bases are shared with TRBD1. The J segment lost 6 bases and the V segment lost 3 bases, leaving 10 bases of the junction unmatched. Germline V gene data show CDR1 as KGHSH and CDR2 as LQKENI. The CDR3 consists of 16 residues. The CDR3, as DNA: TGTGCCAGCTCACCGAATCGACAGGGGGCGACGGATGGCTACACCTTC. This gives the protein CASSPNRQGATDGYTF.

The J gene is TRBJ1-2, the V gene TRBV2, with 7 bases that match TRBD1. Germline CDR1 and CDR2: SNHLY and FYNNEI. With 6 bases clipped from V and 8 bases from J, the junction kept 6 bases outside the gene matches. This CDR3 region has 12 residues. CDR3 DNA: TGTGCCAGCAGCCTGACAGGGCACGGCTACACCTTC. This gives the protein CASSLTGHGYTF.

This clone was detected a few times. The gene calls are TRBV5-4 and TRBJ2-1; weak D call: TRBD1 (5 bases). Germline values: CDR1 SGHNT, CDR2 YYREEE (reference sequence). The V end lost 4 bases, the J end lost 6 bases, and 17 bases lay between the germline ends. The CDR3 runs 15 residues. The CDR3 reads CASSPPGAVSNEQFF. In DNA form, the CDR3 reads TGTGCCAGCAGCCCCCCTGGGGCGGTTTCCAATGAGCAGTTCTTC.

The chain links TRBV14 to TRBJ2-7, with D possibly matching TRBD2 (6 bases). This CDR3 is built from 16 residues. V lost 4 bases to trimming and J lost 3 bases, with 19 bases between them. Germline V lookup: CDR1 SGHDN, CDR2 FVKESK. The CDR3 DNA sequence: TGTGCCAGCAGCCGAGCCGGGGGACGGACCAACTACGAGCAGTACTTC. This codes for CASSRAGGRTNYEQYF.

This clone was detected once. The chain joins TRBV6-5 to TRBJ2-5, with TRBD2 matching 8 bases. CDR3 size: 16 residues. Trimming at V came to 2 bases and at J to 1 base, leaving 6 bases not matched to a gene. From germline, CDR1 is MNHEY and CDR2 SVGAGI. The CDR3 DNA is TGTGCCAGCAGTTACGGCGGGGGGCCGAGCCAAGAGACCCAGTACTTC. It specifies CASSYGGGPSQETQYF.

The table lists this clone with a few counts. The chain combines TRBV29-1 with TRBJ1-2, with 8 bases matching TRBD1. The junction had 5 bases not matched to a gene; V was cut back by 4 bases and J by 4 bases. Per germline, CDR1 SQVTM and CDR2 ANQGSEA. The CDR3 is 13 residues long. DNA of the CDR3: TGCAGCGTTGGTCAGGGGGCCGGCTATGGCTACACCTTC. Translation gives CSVGQGAGYGYTF. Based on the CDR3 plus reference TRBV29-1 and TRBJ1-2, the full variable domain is SAVISQKPSRDICQRGTSLTIQCQVDSQVTMMFWYRQQPGQSLTLIATANQGSEATYESGFVIDKFPISRPNLTFSTLTVSNMSPEDSSIYLCSVGQGAGYGYTFGSGTRLTVV.

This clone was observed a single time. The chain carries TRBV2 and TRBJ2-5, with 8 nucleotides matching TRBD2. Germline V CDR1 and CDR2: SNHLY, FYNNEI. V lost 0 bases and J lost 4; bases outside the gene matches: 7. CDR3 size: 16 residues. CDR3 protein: CASSEAGGGLGETQYF. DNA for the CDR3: TGTGCCAGCAGTGAAGCGGGCGGGGGGTTGGGAGAGACCCAGTACTTC.

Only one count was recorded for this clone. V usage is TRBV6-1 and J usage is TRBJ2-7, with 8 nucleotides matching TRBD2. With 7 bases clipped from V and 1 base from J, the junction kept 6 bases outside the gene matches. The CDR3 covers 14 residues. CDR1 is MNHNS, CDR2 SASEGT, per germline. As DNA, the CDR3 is TGTGCCAGCAAAAGCGGGGGCCTTTCCTACGAGCAGTACTTC. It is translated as CASKSGGLSYEQYF.

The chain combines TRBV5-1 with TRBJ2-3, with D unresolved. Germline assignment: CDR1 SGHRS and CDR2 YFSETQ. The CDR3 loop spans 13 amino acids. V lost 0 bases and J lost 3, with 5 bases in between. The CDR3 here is CASSLARTDTQYF. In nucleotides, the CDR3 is TGCGCCAGCAGCTTGGCGAGGACAGATACGCAGTATTTT.